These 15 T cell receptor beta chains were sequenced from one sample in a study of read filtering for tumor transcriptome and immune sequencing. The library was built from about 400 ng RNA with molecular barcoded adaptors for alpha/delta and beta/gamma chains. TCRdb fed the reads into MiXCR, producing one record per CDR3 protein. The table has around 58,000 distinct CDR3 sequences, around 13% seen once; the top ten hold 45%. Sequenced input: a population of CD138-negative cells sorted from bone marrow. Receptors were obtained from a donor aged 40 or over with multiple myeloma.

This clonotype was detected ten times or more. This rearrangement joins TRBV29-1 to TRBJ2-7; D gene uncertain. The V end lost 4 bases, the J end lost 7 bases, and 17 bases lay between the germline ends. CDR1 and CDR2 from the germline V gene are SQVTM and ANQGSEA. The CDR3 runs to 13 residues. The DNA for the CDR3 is TGCAGCGTTGCGCGTCGATTGTCTGAAGAGCAGTACTTC. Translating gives CSVARRLSEEQYF.

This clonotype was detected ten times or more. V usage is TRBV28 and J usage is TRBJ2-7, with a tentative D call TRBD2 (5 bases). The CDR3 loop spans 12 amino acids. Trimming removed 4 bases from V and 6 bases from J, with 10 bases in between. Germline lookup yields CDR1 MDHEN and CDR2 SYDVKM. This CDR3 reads CASSSGLSEQYF. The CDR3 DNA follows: TGTGCCAGCAGTTCAGGACTGTCCGAGCAGTACTTC.

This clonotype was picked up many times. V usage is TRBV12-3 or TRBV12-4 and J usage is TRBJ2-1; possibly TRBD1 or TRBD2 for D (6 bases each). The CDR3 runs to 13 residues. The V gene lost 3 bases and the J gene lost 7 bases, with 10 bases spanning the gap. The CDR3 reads CASSLEGENEQFF. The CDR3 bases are TGTGCCAGCAGTTTGGAGGGGGAGAATGAGCAGTTCTTC.

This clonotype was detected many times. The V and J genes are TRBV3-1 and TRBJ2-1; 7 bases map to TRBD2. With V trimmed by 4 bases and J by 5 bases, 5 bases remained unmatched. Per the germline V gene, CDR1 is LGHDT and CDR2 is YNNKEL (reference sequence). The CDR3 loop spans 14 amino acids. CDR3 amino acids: CASSLGGWDNEQFF. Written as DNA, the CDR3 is TGTGCCAGCAGCCTGGGAGGGTGGGACAATGAGCAGTTCTTC.

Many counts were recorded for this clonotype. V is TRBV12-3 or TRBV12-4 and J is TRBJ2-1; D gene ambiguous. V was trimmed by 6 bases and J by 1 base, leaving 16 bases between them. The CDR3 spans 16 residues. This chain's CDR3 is CASSPLGSLSYNEQFF. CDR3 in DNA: TGTGCCAGCAGCCCCCTGGGCAGCCTATCCTACAATGAGCAGTTCTTC.

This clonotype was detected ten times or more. The CDR3 region is CASSYDRGENSPLHF. Written as DNA, the CDR3 is TGTGCCAGCAGTTACGACAGGGGGGAGAATTCACCCCTCCACTTT. This rearrangement joins TRBV6-6 to TRBJ1-6; TRBD1 agrees at 9 bases. CDR3 size: 15 residues. CDR1 and CDR2 from the germline V gene are MNHNY and SVGAGI (reference sequence). V gave up 2 bases and J gave up 7 bases; unmatched junction bases: 3.

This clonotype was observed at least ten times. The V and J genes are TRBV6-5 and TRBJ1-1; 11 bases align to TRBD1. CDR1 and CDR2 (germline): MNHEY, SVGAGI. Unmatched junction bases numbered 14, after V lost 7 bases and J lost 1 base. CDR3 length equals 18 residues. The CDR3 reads CASIGSPGTGGRNTEAFF. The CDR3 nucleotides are TGTGCCAGCATCGGGTCCCCCGGGACAGGGGGAAGGAACACTGAAGCTTTCTTT.

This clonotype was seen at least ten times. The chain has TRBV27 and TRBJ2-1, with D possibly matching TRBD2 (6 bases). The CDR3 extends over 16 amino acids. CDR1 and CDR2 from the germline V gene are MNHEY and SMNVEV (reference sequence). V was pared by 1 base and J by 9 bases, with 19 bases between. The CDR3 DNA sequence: TGTGCCAGCAGTTTATTGAGCGGGCTAACCCTAGGTGAGCAGTTCTTC. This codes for CASSLLSGLTLGEQFF.

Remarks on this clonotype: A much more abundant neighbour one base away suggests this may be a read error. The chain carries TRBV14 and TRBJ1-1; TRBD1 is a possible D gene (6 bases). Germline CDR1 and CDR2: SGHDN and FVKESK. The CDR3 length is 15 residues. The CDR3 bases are TGTGCCAGCAGCCACTTCAGGGGCCCGAACACTGAAACTTTCTTT. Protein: CASSHFRGPNTETFF.

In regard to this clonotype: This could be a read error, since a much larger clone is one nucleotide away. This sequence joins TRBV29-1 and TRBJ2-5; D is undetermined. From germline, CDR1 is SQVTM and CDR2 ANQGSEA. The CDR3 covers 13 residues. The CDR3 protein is CSVEKGRQETQNF. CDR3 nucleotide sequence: TGCAGCGTTGAAAAGGGCAGGCAAGAGACCCAGAACTTC.

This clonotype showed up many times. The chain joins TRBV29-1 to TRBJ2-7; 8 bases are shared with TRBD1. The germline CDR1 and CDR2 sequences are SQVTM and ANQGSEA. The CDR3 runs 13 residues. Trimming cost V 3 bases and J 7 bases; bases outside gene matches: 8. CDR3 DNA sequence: TGCAGCGTTGACGGGACAGGTTTCGGGGAGCAGTACTTC. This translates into CSVDGTGFGEQYF.

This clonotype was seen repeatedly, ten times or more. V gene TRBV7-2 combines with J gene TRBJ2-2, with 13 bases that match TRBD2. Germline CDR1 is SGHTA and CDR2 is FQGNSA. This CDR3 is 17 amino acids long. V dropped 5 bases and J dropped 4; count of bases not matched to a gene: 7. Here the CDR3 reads CASSPPGLAGVTGELFF. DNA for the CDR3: TGTGCCAGCAGCCCCCCCGGACTAGCGGGAGTCACCGGGGAGCTGTTTTTT.

The CDR3 DNA reads TGTGCCAGCAGCCCCCCCGGACTAGCATCAGATACGCAGTATTTT. Encoded protein: CASSPPGLASDTQYF. The chain uses TRBV7-3 and TRBJ2-3, with 8 bases fitting TRBD2. The CDR3 consists of 15 residues. The V gene end was trimmed by 5 bases and the J gene end by 4 bases; junction bases not matched to a gene: 8. Germline CDR1 is SGHTA and CDR2 is FQGTGA.

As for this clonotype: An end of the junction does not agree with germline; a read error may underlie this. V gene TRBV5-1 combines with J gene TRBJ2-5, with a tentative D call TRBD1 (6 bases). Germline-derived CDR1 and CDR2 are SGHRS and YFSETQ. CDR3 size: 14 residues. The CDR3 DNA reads TGCGCCAGCAGCTTGGAGTCAGGGGTTGAGACCCGGTACTTC. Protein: CASSLESGVETRYF.

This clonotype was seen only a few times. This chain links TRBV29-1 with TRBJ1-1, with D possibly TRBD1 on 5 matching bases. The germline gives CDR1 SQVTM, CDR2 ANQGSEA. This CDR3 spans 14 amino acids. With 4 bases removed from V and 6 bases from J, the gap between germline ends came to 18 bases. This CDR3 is CSVVGREGKSEAFF. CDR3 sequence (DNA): TGCAGCGTTGTGGGCAGGGAAGGTAAATCTGAAGCTTTCTTT.